This passage covers 31 T cell receptor beta chains from one sample sequenced in a study of blood T cell repertoires in COVID-19. Using immunoSEQ multiplex PCR, the repertoire was profiled, and TCRdb retains in-frame clones only, with some absent. The sample lists approximately 290,000 clones, approximately 90% occurring once. The sample comprised peripheral blood. The receptors were sampled from a woman aged 30 to 39 with COVID-19, enrolled during active disease.

This sequence joins TRBV19 and TRBJ2-7; TRBD2 matches 12 bases. Trimming removed 6 bases from V and 0 bases from J; junction bases left unmatched: 3. The CDR3 loop spans 15 amino acids. Per the germline V gene, CDR1 is LNHDA and CDR2 is SQIVND (reference sequence). CDR3 protein: CASSQTSGSSYEQYF. In nucleotides, the CDR3 is TGTGCCAGTAGCCAGACTAGCGGGAGCTCCTACGAGCAGTACTTC.

The chain uses TRBV27 and TRBJ1-4, with 8 bases that match TRBD1. V shed 5 bases and J 4 bases; nucleotides not matched to a gene: 12. Per the germline V gene, CDR1 is MNHEY and CDR2 is SMNVEV (reference sequence). The CDR3 loop spans 17 amino acids. DNA for the CDR3: TGTGCCAGCAGTCGAGGTGGCAGGGGGCGAGATAATGAAAAACTGTTTTTT. Protein product: CASSRGGRGRDNEKLFF.

The rearrangement uses TRBV12-3 or TRBV12-4 and TRBJ1-5; D call uncertain. Trimming removed 6 bases from V and 4 bases from J, with 7 bases in between. This CDR3 comprises 12 residues. The CDR3 bases are TGTGCCAGCAGGACGGGAAATCAGCCCCAGCATTTT. The encoded protein is CASRTGNQPQHF.

In regard to this clone: One junction end disagrees with the germline gene, perhaps due to a read error. This CDR3 reads CASREGAPAREIF. CDR3 DNA: TGTGCCAGCAGGGAGGGAGCCCCGGCCAGGGAAATCTTC. V usage is TRBV2 and J usage is TRBJ2-4; perhaps TRBD2 as D (6 bases). This CDR3 spans 13 amino acids. Germline-derived CDR1 and CDR2 are SNHLY and FYNNEI.

The V gene is TRBV7-9, the J gene TRBJ1-2, with TRBD1 identical over 9 bases. Germline loops: CDR1 SEHNR, CDR2 FQNEAQ (reference sequence). This CDR3 region has 14 residues. Trimming removed 5 bases from V and 7 bases from J; junction bases left unmatched: 8. The CDR3, as DNA: TGTGCCAGCAGCCCAGGACAGGGGAGGGGTGGCTACACCTTC. Its protein is CASSPGQGRGGYTF.

As for this clone: Other nucleotide sequences from this sample produce the same CDR3. This chain links TRBV5-1 with TRBJ1-2, with TRBD1 identical over 7 bases. V lost 4 bases and J lost 6; bases outside the gene matches: 6. Germline values: CDR1 SGHRS, CDR2 YFSETQ. This CDR3 contains 13 residues. The CDR3 DNA reads TGCGCCAGCAGCCTAACAGGGGAGAATGGCTACACCTTC. The encoded protein is CASSLTGENGYTF.

The chain recombines TRBV5-6 with TRBJ2-7; the match to TRBD2 covers 9 bases. The CDR3 contains 13 residues. The germline V gene encodes CDR1 SGHDT and CDR2 YYEEEE. V trimming: 3 bases; J trimming: 3 bases; junction bases outside the gene matches: 1. The CDR3 reads CASSYSGSYEQYF. The CDR3 nucleotides read TGTGCCAGCAGCTATAGCGGGAGCTACGAGCAGTACTTC.

This sequence joins TRBV5-1 and TRBJ1-2; 9 bases agree with TRBD1. CDR1 SGHRS and CDR2 YFSETQ come from the germline V gene. The CDR3 is made up of 12 amino acids. V lost 5 bases to trimming and J lost 7 bases; unmatched junction nucleotides: 3. The CDR3 reads CASRQGAGGYTF. CDR3 bases: TGCGCCAGCAGACAGGGGGCAGGTGGCTACACCTTC.

This chain uses TRBV9 with TRBJ2-1; 7 bases agree with TRBD2. Germline values: CDR1 SGDLS, CDR2 YYNGEE. There are 16 residues in the CDR3. The ends lost 4 bases at V and 7 bases at J; junction bases unmatched: 14. CDR3 amino acids: CASSPTAGLGFNEQFF. The DNA for the CDR3 is TGTGCCAGCAGCCCAACTGCCGGACTAGGATTTAATGAGCAGTTCTTC.

J is TRBJ1-2 and V is TRBV6-1, with 12 bases matching TRBD1. The CDR3 length is 15 residues. Germline V gene data show CDR1 as MNHNS and CDR2 as SASEGT. Trimming took 1 base from V and 7 from J; bases not matched to a gene: 4. This CDR3 reads CASSEVPGQGAGYTF. The CDR3 DNA reads TGTGCCAGCAGTGAAGTCCCGGGACAGGGGGCTGGCTACACCTTC.

A single count supports this clone. The V gene is TRBV28, the J gene TRBJ2-4; TRBD1 is a possible D gene (5 bases). The ends were cut back, 4 bases at V and 0 bases at J, with 10 bases in the middle. Germline loops: CDR1 MDHEN, CDR2 SYDVKM. This CDR3 is 15 amino acids long. CDR3 coding DNA: TGTGCCAGCAGTTCAGGGCATCTAGCCAAAAACATTCAGTACTTC. This sequence encodes CASSSGHLAKNIQYF.

This clone appeared a single time. The chain joins TRBV4-1 to TRBJ2-2, with D tentatively TRBD1 (7 bases). CDR1 and CDR2 from the germline V gene are MGHRA and YSYEKL. V lost 2 bases and J 3 bases, leaving 16 bases between the germline ends. This CDR3 spans 17 amino acids. The CDR3 loop reads CASSQRQGGWDTGELFF. For the CDR3, the DNA is TGCGCCAGCAGCCAAAGACAGGGAGGTTGGGACACCGGGGAGCTGTTTTTT.

The rearrangement links TRBV28 to TRBJ1-4; D remains ambiguous. CDR1 and CDR2 from the germline V gene are MDHEN and SYDVKM. The CDR3 runs 15 residues. The ends were cut back, 6 bases at V and 4 bases at J, with 15 bases in the middle. The CDR3 sequence: CASRRDRGVNEKLFF. CDR3 nucleotides: TGTGCCAGCAGAAGAGACCGGGGAGTTAATGAAAAACTGTTTTTT.

This sequence joins TRBV19 and TRBJ2-1, with a tentative D call TRBD1 (5 bases). V was shortened by 5 bases and J by 0 bases, with 11 bases between the two germline ends. This CDR3 is 15 amino acids long. Germline V gene sequence: CDR1 LNHDA, CDR2 SQIVND (reference sequence). The DNA of the CDR3 is TGTGCCAGTAGTGGAGCAGGGATCTCCTACAATGAGCAGTTCTTC. Translation gives CASSGAGISYNEQFF.

This chain joins TRBV10-2 and TRBJ2-7; the match to TRBD2 covers 9 bases. The CDR3 contains 14 residues. Germline trimming cut 3 bases from V and 2 bases from J; bases unmatched to any gene: 2. The V gene's germline CDR1 is WSHSY and CDR2 SAAADI. The CDR3 spells CASSDASGTYEQYF. The CDR3 DNA is TGCGCCAGCAGTGATGCTAGCGGGACCTACGAGCAGTACTTC.

The chain uses TRBV6-2 or TRBV6-3 and TRBJ2-3, with a possible D match to TRBD1 (5 bases). The CDR3 is made up of 14 amino acids. Trimming pared 2 bases from V and 3 bases from J, leaving 9 bases between. The germline V gene encodes CDR1 MNHEY and CDR2 SVGEGT. This CDR3 is CASSYISGTDTQYF. CDR3 nucleotide sequence: TGTGCCAGCAGTTACATCTCAGGGACAGATACGCAGTATTTT.

This chain connects TRBV29-1 to TRBJ2-5; D gene unclear. The CDR3 length is 10 residues. CDR1 is SQVTM, CDR2 ANQGSEA, per germline. The V end was cut by 6 bases, the J end by 5 bases, with 7 bases between. The CDR3 sequence: CSVWRETQYF. The CDR3 nucleotides are TGCAGCGTCTGGCGGGAGACCCAGTACTTC.

The sample holds one count of this clone. The rearrangement links TRBV11-3 to TRBJ2-1, with D possibly matching TRBD2 (7 bases). CDR3 length: 15 amino acids. Germline V CDR1 and CDR2: SGHNT, YENEEA. The germline V and J ends were trimmed by 5 bases and 7 bases, with 18 bases remaining between them. CDR3 sequence reads: CASSPRGGSGNEQFF. Here the CDR3 DNA reads TGTGCCAGCAGCCCCAGGGGCGGGAGTGGGAATGAGCAGTTCTTC.

This clone was recorded only once. The J gene is TRBJ2-1, the V gene TRBV9, with D maybe TRBD2 (5 bases). CDR1 and CDR2 from the germline V gene are SGDLS and YYNGEE. The CDR3 totals 13 residues. With 4 bases removed from V and 8 bases from J, the gap between germline ends came to 13 bases. The CDR3 reads CASSPVLGHEQFF. CDR3 nucleotides: TGTGCCAGCAGCCCCGTACTAGGACATGAGCAGTTCTTC.

The rearrangement joins TRBV5-1 to TRBJ1-6; TRBD1 might be the D (6 bases). Germline lookup yields CDR1 SGHRS and CDR2 YFSETQ. There are 15 residues in the CDR3. V lost 2 bases, J lost 10 bases, and 16 bases lay in between. This CDR3 reads CASSFAGAGGSPLHF. The CDR3 DNA reads as TGCGCCAGCAGCTTCGCAGGGGCCGGTGGGTCACCCCTCCACTTT. The full variable domain, rest sourced from reference TRBV5-1 and TRBJ1-6, is KAGVTQTPRYLIKTRGQQVTLSCSPISGHRSVSWYQQTPGQGLQFLFEYFSETQRNKGNFPGRFSGRQFSNSRSEMNVSTLELGDSALYLCASSFAGAGGSPLHFGNGTRLTVT.

V and J are TRBV6-5 and TRBJ1-5; TRBD1 aligns across 8 bases. Trimming cost V 6 bases and J 5 bases; bases outside gene matches: 6. This CDR3 is built from 14 residues. Germline V gene data show CDR1 as MNHEY and CDR2 as SVGAGI. CDR3 sequence (DNA): TGTGCCAGCAGAAGGGGACAGGTCGATCAGCCCCAGCATTTT. Its protein is CASRRGQVDQPQHF.

The chain couples TRBV7-8 to TRBJ1-5; D ambiguous. Trimming removed 5 bases at V and 5 bases at J, with 13 bases between. The CDR3 runs to 14 residues. CDR1 and CDR2 from the germline V gene are SGHVS and FQNEAQ. In nucleotides, the CDR3 is TGTGCCAGCAGCGGAAAGATCCGGGATCAGCCCCAGCATTTT. Its translation is CASSGKIRDQPQHF.

The rearrangement uses TRBV6-1 and TRBJ2-1, with TRBD1 as a possible D gene (6 bases). This CDR3 contains 15 residues. V shed 0 bases and J shed 4 bases, with 10 bases lying between them. CDR1 and CDR2 from the germline V gene are MNHNS and SASEGT. CDR3 coding DNA: TGTGCCAGCAGTGAAGCGGGTCAGGGGTACAATGAGCAGTTCTTC. This translates into CASSEAGQGYNEQFF.

The chain has TRBV5-6 and TRBJ1-3, with a weak D call TRBD1 (5 bases). The germline CDR1 and CDR2 sequences are SGHDT and YYEEEE. This CDR3 region has 15 residues. Trimming stripped 0 bases from V and 2 bases from J, with 9 bases between. The CDR3 nucleotides read TGTGCCAGCAGCTTGGAGGGGCGAGCTGGAAACACCATATATTTT. It encodes CASSLEGRAGNTIYF.

The chain links TRBV18 to TRBJ1-2, with a tentative D call TRBD1 (6 bases). This CDR3 comprises 13 residues. The ends were cut back, 3 bases at V and 4 bases at J, with 9 bases in the middle. In germline, CDR1 is KGHSH, CDR2 LQKENI. The CDR3 DNA is TGTGCCAGCTCACCGGACAGCGGCTATGGCTACACCTTC. Amino acid sequence: CASSPDSGYGYTF.

This clone was counted a single time. Here the CDR3 reads CASSLDGHPNSPLHF. In DNA, the CDR3 is TGTGCCAGCAGCTTAGATGGGCATCCGAATTCACCCCTCCACTTT. V usage is TRBV7-9 and J usage is TRBJ1-6; no definite D call. The CDR3 has 15 amino acids. The germline CDR1 and CDR2 sequences are SEHNR and FQNEAQ (reference sequence). Trimming removed 1 base from V and 7 bases from J, with 11 bases in between.

The V call is TRBV19, the J call TRBJ2-1, with 16 bases fitting TRBD2. V was clipped by 3 bases and J by 4 bases; unmatched bases: 6. The germline gives CDR1 LNHDA, CDR2 SQIVND (reference sequence). The CDR3 is 18 residues long. CDR3 loop: CASSMGLAGGHLYNEQFF. CDR3 nucleotides: TGTGCCAGTAGTATGGGACTAGCGGGAGGGCACCTTTACAATGAGCAGTTCTTC.

The CDR3 sequence: CASSLGRTNTEAFF. Here the CDR3 DNA reads TGCGCCAGCAGCTTGGGGCGGACAAACACTGAAGCTTTCTTT. V usage is TRBV5-1 and J usage is TRBJ1-1; possibly TRBD1 for D (5 bases). CDR1 and CDR2 (germline): SGHRS, YFSETQ. The CDR3 has 14 amino acids. V lost 0 bases, J lost 2 bases, and 8 bases lay in between.

The CDR3 bases are TGCGCCAGCAGCCAAGAGCGGGTCGGGTCCACAGATACGCAGTATTTT. Translated, it gives CASSQERVGSTDTQYF. This chain joins TRBV4-1 and TRBJ2-3; possible D gene TRBD2, 5 bases. V lost 0 bases, J lost 2 bases, and 12 bases lay in between. Germline V gene lookup returns CDR1 MGHRA and CDR2 YSYEKL. There are 16 residues in the CDR3.

The rearrangement joins TRBV6-2 or TRBV6-3 to TRBJ2-1, with unresolved D. CDR1 and CDR2 from the germline V gene are MNHEY and SVGEGT. The V end was cut by 5 bases, the J end by 0 bases, with 14 bases between. This CDR3 is 16 amino acids long. CDR3 in DNA: TGTGCCAGCAGTGACCGAATAGCTAGCTCCTACAATGAGCAGTTCTTC. It is translated as CASSDRIASSYNEQFF.

The chain is built from TRBV28 and TRBJ1-1; D remains unclear. The CDR3 sequence is 13 residues long. V was clipped by 7 bases and J by 5 bases, with 14 bases between them. Germline V gene data show CDR1 as MDHEN and CDR2 as SYDVKM. CDR3 bases: TGTGCCAGCATAACCTACTCGAGTACTGAAGCTTTCTTT. Translated: CASITYSSTEAFF.